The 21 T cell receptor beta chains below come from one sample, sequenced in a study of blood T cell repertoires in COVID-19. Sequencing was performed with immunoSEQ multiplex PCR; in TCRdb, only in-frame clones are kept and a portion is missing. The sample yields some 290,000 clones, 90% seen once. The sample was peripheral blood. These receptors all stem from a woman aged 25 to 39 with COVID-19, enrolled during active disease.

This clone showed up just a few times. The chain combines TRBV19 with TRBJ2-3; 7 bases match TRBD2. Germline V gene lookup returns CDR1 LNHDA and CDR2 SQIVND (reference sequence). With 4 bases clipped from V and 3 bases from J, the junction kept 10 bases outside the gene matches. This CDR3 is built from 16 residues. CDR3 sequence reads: CASSKRLGSGTDTQYF. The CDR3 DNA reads TGTGCCAGTAGTAAACGGTTGGGTAGCGGGACAGATACGCAGTATTTT.

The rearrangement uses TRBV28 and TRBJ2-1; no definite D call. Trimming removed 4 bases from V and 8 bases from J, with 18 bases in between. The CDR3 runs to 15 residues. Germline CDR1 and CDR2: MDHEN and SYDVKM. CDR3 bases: TGTGCCAGCAGTTCCACCCCATCCCCGGTTGATGAGCAGTTCTTC. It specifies CASSSTPSPVDEQFF.

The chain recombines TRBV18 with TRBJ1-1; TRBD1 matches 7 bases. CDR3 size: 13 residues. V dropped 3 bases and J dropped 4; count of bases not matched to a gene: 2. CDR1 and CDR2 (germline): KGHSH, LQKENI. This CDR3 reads CASSPSGGTEAFF. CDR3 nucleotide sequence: TGTGCCAGCTCACCTTCAGGGGGCACTGAAGCTTTCTTT. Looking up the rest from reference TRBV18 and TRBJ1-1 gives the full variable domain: NAGVMQNPRHLVRRRGQEARLRCSPMKGHSHVYWYRQLPEEGLKFMVYLQKENIIDESGMPKERFSAEFPKEGPSILRIQQVVRGDSAAYFCASSPSGGTEAFFGQGTRLTVV.

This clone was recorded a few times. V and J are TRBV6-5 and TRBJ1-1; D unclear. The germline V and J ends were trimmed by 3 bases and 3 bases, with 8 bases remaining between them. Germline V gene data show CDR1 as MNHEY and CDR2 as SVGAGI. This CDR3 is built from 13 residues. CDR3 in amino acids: CASSYNGYTEAFF. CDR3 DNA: TGTGCCAGCAGTTATAACGGGTACACTGAAGCTTTCTTT.

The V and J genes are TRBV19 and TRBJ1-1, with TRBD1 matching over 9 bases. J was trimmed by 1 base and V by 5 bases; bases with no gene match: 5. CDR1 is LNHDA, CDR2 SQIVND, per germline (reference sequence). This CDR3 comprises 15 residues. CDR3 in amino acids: CASSPTGGRNTEAFF. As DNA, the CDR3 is TGTGCCAGTAGTCCCACAGGGGGCCGGAACACTGAAGCTTTCTTT. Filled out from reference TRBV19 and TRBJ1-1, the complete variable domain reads DGGITQSPKYLFRKEGQNVTLSCEQNLNHDAMYWYRQDPGQGLRLIYYSQIVNDFQKGDIAEGYSVSREKKESFPLTVTSAQKNPTAFYLCASSPTGGRNTEAFFGQGTRLTVV.

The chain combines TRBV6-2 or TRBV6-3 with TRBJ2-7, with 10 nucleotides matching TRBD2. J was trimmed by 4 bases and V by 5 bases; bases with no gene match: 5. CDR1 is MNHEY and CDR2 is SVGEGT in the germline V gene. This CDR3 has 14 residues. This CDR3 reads CASSDGLAAYEQYF. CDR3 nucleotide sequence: TGTGCCAGCAGTGACGGACTAGCGGCTTACGAGCAGTACTTC.

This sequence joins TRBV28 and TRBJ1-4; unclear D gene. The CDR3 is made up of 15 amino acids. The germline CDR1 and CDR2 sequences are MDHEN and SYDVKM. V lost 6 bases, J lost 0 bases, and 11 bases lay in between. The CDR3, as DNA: TGTGCCAGCAGGGGCTCTTACGCAACTAATGAAAAACTGTTTTTT. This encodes CASRGSYATNEKLFF. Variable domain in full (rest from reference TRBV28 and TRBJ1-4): DVKVTQSSRYLVKRTGEKVFLECVQDMDHENMFWYRQDPGLGLRLIYFSYDVKMKEKGDIPEGYSVSREKKERFSLILESASTNQTSMYLCASRGSYATNEKLFFGSGTQLSVL.

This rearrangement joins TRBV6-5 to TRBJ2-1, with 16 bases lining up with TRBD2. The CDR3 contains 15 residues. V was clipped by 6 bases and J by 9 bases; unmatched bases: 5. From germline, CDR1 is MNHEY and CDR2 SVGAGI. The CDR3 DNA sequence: TGTGCCAGCAGCCCCGGGACTAGCGGGAGGGTTGAGCAGTTCTTC. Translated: CASSPGTSGRVEQFF.

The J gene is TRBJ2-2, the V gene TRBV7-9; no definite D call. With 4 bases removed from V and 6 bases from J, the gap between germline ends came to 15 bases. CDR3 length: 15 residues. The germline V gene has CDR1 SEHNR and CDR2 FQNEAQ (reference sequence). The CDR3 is CASSSNSYNPGELFF. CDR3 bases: TGTGCCAGCAGCTCCAACAGTTATAACCCCGGGGAGCTGTTTTTT.

CDR3 sequence: CASSRDSLRGQPQHF. In DNA, the CDR3 is TGTGCCAGCAGCCGGGACAGCCTTAGGGGTCAGCCCCAGCATTTT. The J gene is TRBJ1-5, the V gene TRBV6-5; 7 bases are a match to TRBD1. V trimming: 6 bases; J trimming: 6 bases; junction bases outside the gene matches: 11. Germline CDR1 is MNHEY and CDR2 is SVGAGI. The CDR3 consists of 15 residues.

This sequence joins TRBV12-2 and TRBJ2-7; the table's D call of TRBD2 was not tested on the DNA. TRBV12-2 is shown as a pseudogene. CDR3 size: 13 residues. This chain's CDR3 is CASRFYLSYEQYF. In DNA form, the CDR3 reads TGTGCAAGTCGCTTCTACCTCTCCTACGAGCAGTACTTC.

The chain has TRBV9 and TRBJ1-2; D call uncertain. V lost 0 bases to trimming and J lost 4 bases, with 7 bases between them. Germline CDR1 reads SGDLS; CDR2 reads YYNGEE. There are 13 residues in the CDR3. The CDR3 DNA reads TGTGCCAGCAGCGTAGGTGGCAGCTATGGCTACACCTTC. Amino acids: CASSVGGSYGYTF.

The CDR3 spells CASSLGTGDYNEQFF. In DNA form, the CDR3 reads TGTGCCAGCTCACTCGGGACAGGCGACTACAATGAGCAGTTCTTC. The chain recombines TRBV18 with TRBJ2-1; TRBD1 matches 8 bases. The CDR3 loop spans 15 amino acids. J lost 3 bases, V lost 4 bases, and 5 bases had no gene match. Germline lookup yields CDR1 KGHSH and CDR2 LQKENI. Based on the CDR3 plus reference TRBV18 and TRBJ2-1, the full variable domain is NAGVMQNPRHLVRRRGQEARLRCSPMKGHSHVYWYRQLPEEGLKFMVYLQKENIIDESGMPKERFSAEFPKEGPSILRIQQVVRGDSAAYFCASSLGTGDYNEQFFGPGTRLTVL.

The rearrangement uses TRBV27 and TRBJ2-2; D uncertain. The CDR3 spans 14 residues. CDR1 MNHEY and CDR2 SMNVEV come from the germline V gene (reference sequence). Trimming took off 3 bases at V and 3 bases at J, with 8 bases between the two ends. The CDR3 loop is CASSFERYTGELFF. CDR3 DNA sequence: TGTGCCAGCAGTTTCGAGCGTTACACCGGGGAGCTGTTTTTT.

CDR3 residues: CAIRGGGGYEQYF. The CDR3 region has the DNA TGTGCCATCAGGGGGGGAGGAGGGTACGAGCAGTACTTC. This chain joins TRBV10-3 and TRBJ2-7, with D perhaps matching TRBD2 (6 bases). Trimming took off 6 bases at V and 4 bases at J, with 13 bases between the two ends. CDR1 and CDR2 (germline): ENHRY, SYGVKD. The CDR3 totals 13 residues.

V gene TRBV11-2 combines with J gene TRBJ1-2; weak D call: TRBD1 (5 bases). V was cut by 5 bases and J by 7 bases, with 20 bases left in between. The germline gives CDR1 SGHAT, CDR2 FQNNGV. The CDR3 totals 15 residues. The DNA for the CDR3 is TGTGCCAGCAGCCACGGACGGACAACGATGGGTGGCTACACCTTC. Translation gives CASSHGRTTMGGYTF.

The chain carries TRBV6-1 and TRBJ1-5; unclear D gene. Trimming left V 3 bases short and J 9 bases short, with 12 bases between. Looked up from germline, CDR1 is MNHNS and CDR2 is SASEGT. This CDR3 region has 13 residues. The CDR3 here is CASSDGAVMPQHF. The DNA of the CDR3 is TGTGCCAGCAGTGATGGCGCGGTGATGCCCCAGCATTTT.

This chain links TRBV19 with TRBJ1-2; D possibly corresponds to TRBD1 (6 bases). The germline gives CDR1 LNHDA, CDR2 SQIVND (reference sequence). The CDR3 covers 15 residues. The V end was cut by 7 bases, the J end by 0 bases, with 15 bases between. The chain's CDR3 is CASIQTGGSNYGYTF. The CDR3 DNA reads TGTGCCAGTATACAGACAGGCGGGTCTAACTATGGCTACACCTTC. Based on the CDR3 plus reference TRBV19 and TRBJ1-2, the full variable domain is DGGITQSPKYLFRKEGQNVTLSCEQNLNHDAMYWYRQDPGQGLRLIYYSQIVNDFQKGDIAEGYSVSREKKESFPLTVTSAQKNPTAFYLCASIQTGGSNYGYTFGSGTRLTVV.

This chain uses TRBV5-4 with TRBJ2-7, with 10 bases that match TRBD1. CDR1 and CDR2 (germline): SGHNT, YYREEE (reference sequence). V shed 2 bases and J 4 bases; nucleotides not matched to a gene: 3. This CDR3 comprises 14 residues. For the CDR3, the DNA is TGTGCCAGCAGCTTCGGGACAGGGGAATACGAGCAGTACTTC. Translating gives CASSFGTGEYEQYF.

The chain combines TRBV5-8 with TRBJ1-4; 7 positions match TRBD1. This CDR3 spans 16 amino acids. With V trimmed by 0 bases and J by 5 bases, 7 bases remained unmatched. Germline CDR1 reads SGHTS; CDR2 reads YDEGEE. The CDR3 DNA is TGTGCCAGCAGCTTGGGCAAGGGGGCCCTCAATGAAAAACTGTTTTTT. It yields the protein CASSLGKGALNEKLFF. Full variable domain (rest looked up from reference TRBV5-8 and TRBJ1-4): EAGVTQSPTHLIKTRGQQATLRCSPISGHTSVYWYQQALGLGLQFLLWYDEGEERNRGNFPPRFSGRQFPNYSSELNVNALELEDSALYLCASSLGKGALNEKLFFGSGTQLSVL.

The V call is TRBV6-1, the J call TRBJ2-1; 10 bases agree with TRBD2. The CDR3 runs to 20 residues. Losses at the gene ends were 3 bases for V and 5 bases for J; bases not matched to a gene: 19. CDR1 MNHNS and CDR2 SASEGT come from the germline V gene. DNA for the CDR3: TGTGCCAGCAGTGAGTGGTTCCTAGCGGGAGATAGGATTAGAAACAATGAGCAGTTCTTC. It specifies CASSEWFLAGDRIRNNEQFF.